The 20 T cell receptor beta chains presented below share a single source sample, sequenced in a study of blood T cell repertoires in COVID-19. Profiling relied on immunoSEQ multiplex PCR, and the TCRdb table lists in-frame clones only, not all of them. The table lists about 28,000 clones, roughly 85% of them singletons. Material for sequencing was peripheral blood. The receptors come from a human donor in a cohort sampled during active COVID-19.

The chain uses TRBV7-2 and TRBJ1-4; 7 bases align to TRBD1. This CDR3 contains 13 residues. With V trimmed by 1 base and J by 8 bases, 1 base remained unmatched. Germline V lookup: CDR1 SGHTA, CDR2 FQGNSA. Here the CDR3 reads CASSLGTGEKLFF. The DNA for the CDR3 is TGTGCCAGCAGCTTAGGGACAGGCGAAAAACTGTTTTTT.

V gene TRBV12-3 or TRBV12-4 combines with J gene TRBJ1-4; no definite D call. V gave up 7 bases and J gave up 8 bases, with 11 bases separating them. This CDR3 spans 12 amino acids. The chain's CDR3 is CASTLWAEKLFF. The DNA of the CDR3 is TGTGCCAGCACCCTTTGGGCGGAAAAACTGTTTTTT.

The J gene is TRBJ2-6, the V gene TRBV21-1; the table names TRBD1, a call not compared with the DNA. TRBV21-1 is a recognized pseudogene. This CDR3 spans 22 amino acids. The CDR3 here is CASSVLPGQGIGGCSGANVLTF. CDR3 DNA sequence: TGTGCCAGCAGCGTGTTGCCGGGACAGGGGATAGGTGGCTGCTCTGGGGCCAACGTCCTGACTTTC.

The chain recombines TRBV28 with TRBJ2-7; D gene unclear. Germline-derived CDR1 and CDR2 are MDHEN and SYDVKM. V was shortened by 5 bases and J by 1 base, with 12 bases between the two germline ends. The CDR3 loop spans 14 amino acids. The CDR3 DNA reads as TGTGCCAGCAGTGTCCCGGGTTGGTCCTACGAGCAGTACTTC. Translation gives CASSVPGWSYEQYF.

The V gene is TRBV5-6, the J gene TRBJ1-5; 9 bases agree with TRBD1. The junction had 8 bases not matched to a gene; V was cut back by 4 bases and J by 6 bases. CDR3 length: 15 residues. Looked up from germline, CDR1 is SGHDT and CDR2 is YYEEEE. The DNA of the CDR3 is TGTGCCAGCAGCCAAACAGGGGGCGGTATTCAGCCCCAGCATTTT. It codes for CASSQTGGGIQPQHF. The whole variable domain, filled in from reference TRBV5-6 and TRBJ1-5, reads DAGVTQSPTHLIKTRGQQVTLRCSPKSGHDTVSWYQQALGQGPQFIFQYYEEEERQRGNFPDRFSGHQFPNYSSELNVNALLLGDSALYLCASSQTGGGIQPQHFGDGTRLSIL.

The gene calls are TRBV5-1 and TRBJ1-4, with TRBD1 identical over 7 bases. CDR3 length: 15 amino acids. The V and J ends lost 2 bases and 3 bases, in that order; junction bases with no gene match: 4. The germline CDR1 and CDR2 sequences are SGHRS and YFSETQ. CDR3 loop: CASSFRGTANEKLFF. In DNA, the CDR3 is TGCGCCAGCAGCTTTCGTGGGACAGCTAATGAAAAACTGTTTTTT.

The rearrangement uses TRBV3-1 (or the pseudogene TRBV3-2) and TRBJ2-1, with D perhaps matching TRBD2 (5 bases). The CDR3 extends over 16 amino acids. Germline CDR1 is LGHDT and CDR2 is YNNKEL (reference sequence). V was shortened by 1 base and J by 2 bases, with 12 bases between the two germline ends. CDR3: CASSQGRTPPYNEQFF. The DNA for the CDR3 is TGTGCCAGCAGCCAAGGGAGGACCCCTCCCTACAATGAGCAGTTCTTC.

The chain carries TRBV7-3 and TRBJ1-1, with D maybe TRBD1 (6 bases). CDR1 and CDR2 from the germline V gene are SGHTA and FQGTGA. V was clipped by 3 bases and J by 0 bases, with 8 bases between them. The CDR3 totals 14 residues. This CDR3 reads CASSFGGLNTEAFF. CDR3 nucleotides: TGTGCCAGCAGCTTTGGGGGCCTGAACACTGAAGCTTTCTTT. The whole variable domain, filled in from reference TRBV7-3 and TRBJ1-1, reads GAGVSQTPSNKVTEKGKYVELRCDPISGHTALYWYRQSLGQGPEFLIYFQGTGAADDSGLPNDRFFAVRPEGSVSTLKIQRTERGDSAVYLCASSFGGLNTEAFFGQGTRLTVV.

The chain recombines TRBV7-6 with TRBJ2-1; 11 bases agree with TRBD2. CDR1 SGHVS and CDR2 FNYEAQ come from the germline V gene. With 5 bases clipped from V and 12 bases from J, the junction kept 18 bases outside the gene matches. The CDR3 spans 17 residues. CDR3 DNA: TGTGCCAGCAGCCGATACGGGGCCGGGACTAGCGGTGCAGGGCAGTTCTTC. This translates into CASSRYGAGTSGAGQFF.

The chain has TRBV19 and TRBJ1-1; D call uncertain. The CDR3 length is 14 residues. Trimming removed 1 base at V and 4 bases at J, with 10 bases between. From germline, CDR1 is LNHDA and CDR2 SQIVND (reference sequence). CDR3 nucleotide sequence: TGTGCCAGTAGTATAGTTAACAGCATCACTGAAGCTTTCTTT. It is translated as CASSIVNSITEAFF. Full variable domain (remainder filled in from reference TRBV19 and TRBJ1-1): DGGITQSPKYLFRKEGQNVTLSCEQNLNHDAMYWYRQDPGQGLRLIYYSQIVNDFQKGDIAEGYSVSREKKESFPLTVTSAQKNPTAFYLCASSIVNSITEAFFGQGTRLTVV.

J is TRBJ1-1 and V is TRBV6-2 or TRBV6-3; 8 bases match TRBD1. Germline V CDR1 and CDR2: MNHEY, SVGEGT. There are 16 residues in the CDR3. V was pared by 0 bases and J by 0 bases, with 3 bases of the junction left unmatched. The chain's CDR3 is CASSYSGTGLNTEAFF. For the CDR3, the DNA is TGTGCCAGCAGTTACTCCGGGACAGGATTGAACACTGAAGCTTTCTTT.

The chain uses TRBV28 and TRBJ1-1, with D possibly matching TRBD1 (5 bases). V was clipped by 6 bases and J by 4 bases, with 15 bases between them. Germline CDR1 and CDR2: MDHEN and SYDVKM. This CDR3 comprises 14 residues. The CDR3 loop is CASRWGAGGTEAFF. The CDR3 bases are TGTGCCAGCAGGTGGGGCGCGGGGGGCACTGAAGCTTTCTTT.

The rearrangement uses TRBV5-1 and TRBJ2-1, with 8 bases matching TRBD2. Trimming removed 0 bases from V and 4 bases from J; junction bases left unmatched: 6. Germline-derived CDR1 and CDR2 are SGHRS and YFSETQ. This CDR3 region has 16 residues. The CDR3 DNA follows: TGCGCCAGCAGCTTGGACGCGGGGGGCCCTTACAATGAGCAGTTCTTC. Translating it yields CASSLDAGGPYNEQFF.

Details on this clone: One end of the junction does not line up with germline, which may come from a read error. The CDR3 region has the DNA TGTGCCATTAAGGACCGGGAAGATAACATTGAAGCTTTCTTT. It yields the protein CAIKDREDNIEAFF. The chain links TRBV10-3 to TRBJ1-1; D not resolved. CDR3 length: 14 residues. In germline, CDR1 is ENHRY, CDR2 SYGVKD.

The chain couples TRBV6-1 to TRBJ2-2; D is unresolved. The germline V gene has CDR1 MNHNS and CDR2 SASEGT. The CDR3 loop spans 16 amino acids. Between the trimmed V and J ends, which lost 2 bases and 3 bases, there was a span of 13 bases. DNA of the CDR3: TGTGCCAGCAGTGAAAAGCGAATTCGGGACACCGGGGAGCTGTTTTTT. Its protein product is CASSEKRIRDTGELFF.

The chain recombines TRBV4-2 with TRBJ2-7; 9 positions agree with TRBD2. The CDR3 runs 20 residues. Trimming took 0 bases from V and 4 from J; bases not matched to a gene: 19. CDR1 and CDR2 (germline): LGHNA, YNFKEQ. CDR3 loop: CASSQDQGRTSAQRGYEQYF. The CDR3 DNA reads as TGTGCCAGCAGCCAAGATCAAGGCAGGACTAGCGCCCAGCGTGGTTACGAGCAGTACTTC.

The rearrangement uses TRBV3-1 (or the pseudogene TRBV3-2) and TRBJ2-6; a possible D gene is TRBD1 (6 bases). The V and J ends lost 6 bases and 1 base respectively, with 13 bases between them. The germline CDR1 and CDR2 sequences are LGHDT and YNNKEL (reference sequence). The CDR3 consists of 16 residues. The CDR3, as DNA: TGTGCCAGCAGGGTTACAGGGATGTCTGGGGCCAACGTCCTGACTTTC. As protein: CASRVTGMSGANVLTF.

The gene calls are TRBV4-2 and TRBJ2-1, with unresolved D. Germline loops: CDR1 LGHNA, CDR2 YNFKEQ. The V gene lost 1 base and the J gene lost 0 bases, with 16 bases spanning the gap. The CDR3 is 18 residues long. The DNA for the CDR3 is TGTGCCAGCAGCCAAGGACAAGGCCCTACAAGCTCCTACAATGAGCAGTTCTTC. It encodes CASSQGQGPTSSYNEQFF.

The table lists this clone with a few counts. This rearrangement joins TRBV23-1 to TRBJ2-1; possible D gene TRBD1, 6 bases. TRBV23-1 is an open reading frame, and its role is uncertain. V was cut by 4 bases and J by 8 bases, with 15 bases left in between. This CDR3 has 14 amino acids. CDR3 region: CASSLQGRKDEQFF. The CDR3 bases are TGCGCCAGCAGTCTACAGGGAAGGAAGGATGAGCAGTTCTTC.

The V gene is TRBV2, the J gene TRBJ2-1; no clear D gene. The germline V gene has CDR1 SNHLY and CDR2 FYNNEI. Trimming left V 10 bases short and J 3 bases short, with 10 bases between. The CDR3 is 12 amino acids. CDR3 nucleotides: TGTGCCACCCAGGTAGGCTACAATGAGCAGTTCTTC. Its protein is CATQVGYNEQFF.